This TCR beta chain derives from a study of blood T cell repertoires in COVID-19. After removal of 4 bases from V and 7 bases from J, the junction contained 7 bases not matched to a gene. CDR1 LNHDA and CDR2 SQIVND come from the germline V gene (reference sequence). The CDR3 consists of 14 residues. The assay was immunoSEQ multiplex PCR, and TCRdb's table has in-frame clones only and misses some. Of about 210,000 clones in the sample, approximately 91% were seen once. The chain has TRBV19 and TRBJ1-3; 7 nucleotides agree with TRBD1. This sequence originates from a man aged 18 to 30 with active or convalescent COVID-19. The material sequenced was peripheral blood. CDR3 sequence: CASSTRTGQNTIYF. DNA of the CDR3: TGTGCCAGTAGTACCCGGACAGGCCAGAACACCATATATTTT.